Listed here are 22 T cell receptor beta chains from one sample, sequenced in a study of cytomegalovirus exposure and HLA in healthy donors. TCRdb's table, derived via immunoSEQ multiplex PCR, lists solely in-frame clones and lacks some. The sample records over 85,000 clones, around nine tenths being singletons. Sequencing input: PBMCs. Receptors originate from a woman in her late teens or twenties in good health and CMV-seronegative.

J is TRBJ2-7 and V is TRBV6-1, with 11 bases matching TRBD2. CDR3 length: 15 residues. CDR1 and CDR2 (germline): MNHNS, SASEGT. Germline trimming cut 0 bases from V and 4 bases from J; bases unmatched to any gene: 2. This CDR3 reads CASSEALAGGYEQYF. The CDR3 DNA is TGTGCCAGCAGTGAAGCTCTAGCGGGGGGATACGAGCAGTACTTC.

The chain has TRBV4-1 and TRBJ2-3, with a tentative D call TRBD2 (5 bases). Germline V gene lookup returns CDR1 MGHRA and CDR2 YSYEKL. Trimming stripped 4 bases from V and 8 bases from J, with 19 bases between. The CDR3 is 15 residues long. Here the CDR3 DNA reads TGCGCCAGCAGCCGCCCACTACAACTAGATGGTACGCAGTATTTT. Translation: CASSRPLQLDGTQYF.

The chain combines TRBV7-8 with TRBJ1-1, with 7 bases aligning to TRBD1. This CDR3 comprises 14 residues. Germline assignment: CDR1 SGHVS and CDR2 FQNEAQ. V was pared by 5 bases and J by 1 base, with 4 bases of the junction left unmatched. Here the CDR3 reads CASSIGQANTEAFF. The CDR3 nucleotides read TGTGCCAGCAGCATAGGACAGGCGAACACTGAAGCTTTCTTT.

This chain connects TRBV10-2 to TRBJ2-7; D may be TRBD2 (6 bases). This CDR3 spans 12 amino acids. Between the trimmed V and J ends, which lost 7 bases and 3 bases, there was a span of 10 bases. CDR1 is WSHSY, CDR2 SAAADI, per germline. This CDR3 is CASKGGDYEQYF. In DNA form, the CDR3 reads TGCGCCAGCAAAGGCGGGGACTACGAGCAGTACTTC.

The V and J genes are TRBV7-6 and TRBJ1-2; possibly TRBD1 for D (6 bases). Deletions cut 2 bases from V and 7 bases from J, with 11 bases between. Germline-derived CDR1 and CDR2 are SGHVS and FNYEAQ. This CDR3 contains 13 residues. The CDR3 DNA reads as TGTGCCAGCAGCTTACCAGGACAGCCTGGCTACACCTTC. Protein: CASSLPGQPGYTF. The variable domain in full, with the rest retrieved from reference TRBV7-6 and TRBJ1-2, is GAGVSQSPRYKVTKRGQDVALRCDPISGHVSLYWYRQALGQGPEFLTYFNYEAQQDKSGLPNDRFSAERPEGSISTLTIQRTEQRDSAMYRCASSLPGQPGYTFGSGTRLTVV.

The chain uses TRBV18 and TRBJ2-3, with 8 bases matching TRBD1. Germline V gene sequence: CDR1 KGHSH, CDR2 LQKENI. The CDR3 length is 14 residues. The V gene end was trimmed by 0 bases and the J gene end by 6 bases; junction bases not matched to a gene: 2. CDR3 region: CASSPPTGVDTQYF. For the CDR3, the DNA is TGTGCCAGCTCACCACCGACAGGGGTGGATACGCAGTATTTT. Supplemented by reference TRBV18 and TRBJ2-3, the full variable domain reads NAGVMQNPRHLVRRRGQEARLRCSPMKGHSHVYWYRQLPEEGLKFMVYLQKENIIDESGMPKERFSAEFPKEGPSILRIQQVVRGDSAAYFCASSPPTGVDTQYFGPGTRLTVL.

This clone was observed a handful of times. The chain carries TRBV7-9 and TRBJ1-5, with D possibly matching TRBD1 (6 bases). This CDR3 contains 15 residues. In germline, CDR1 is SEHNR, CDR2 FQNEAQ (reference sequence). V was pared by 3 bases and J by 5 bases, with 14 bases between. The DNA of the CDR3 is TGTGCCAGCAGCTTTGGGTGGACAGAGTATCAGCCCCAGCATTTT. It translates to CASSFGWTEYQPQHF.

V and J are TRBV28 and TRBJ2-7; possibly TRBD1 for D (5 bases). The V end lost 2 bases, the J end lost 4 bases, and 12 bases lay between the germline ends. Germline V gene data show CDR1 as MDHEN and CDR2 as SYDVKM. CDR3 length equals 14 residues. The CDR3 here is CASSLIGAGYEQYF. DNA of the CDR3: TGTGCCAGCAGTTTAATAGGGGCTGGGTACGAGCAGTACTTC.

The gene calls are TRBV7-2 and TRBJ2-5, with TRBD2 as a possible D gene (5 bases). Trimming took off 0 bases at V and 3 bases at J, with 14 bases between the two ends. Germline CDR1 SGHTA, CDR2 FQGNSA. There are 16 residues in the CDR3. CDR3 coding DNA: TGTGCCAGCAGCTTAGCAGAGGGTGTGAGCAAAGAGACCCAGTACTTC. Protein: CASSLAEGVSKETQYF.

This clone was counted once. This CDR3 is CASSIQQGWTEAFF. Written as DNA, the CDR3 is TGTGCCAGCAGCATCCAACAGGGGTGGACTGAAGCTTTCTTT. The V call is TRBV11-2, the J call TRBJ1-1; TRBD1 matches 7 bases. This CDR3 is built from 14 residues. CDR1 and CDR2 (germline): SGHAT, FQNNGV. V lost 5 bases to trimming and J lost 5 bases; unmatched junction nucleotides: 8.

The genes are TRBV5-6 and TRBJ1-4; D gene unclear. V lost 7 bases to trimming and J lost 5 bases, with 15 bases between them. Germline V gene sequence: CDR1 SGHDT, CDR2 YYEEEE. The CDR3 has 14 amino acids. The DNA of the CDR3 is TGTGCCAGCGCCGCTGGAGATTCGAATGAAAAACTGTTTTTT. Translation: CASAAGDSNEKLFF.

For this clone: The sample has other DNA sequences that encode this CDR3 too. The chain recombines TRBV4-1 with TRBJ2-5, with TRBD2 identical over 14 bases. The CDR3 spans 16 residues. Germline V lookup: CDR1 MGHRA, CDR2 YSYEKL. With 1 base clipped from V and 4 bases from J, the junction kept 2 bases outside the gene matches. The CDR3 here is CASSQGLAGGRETQYF. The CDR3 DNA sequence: TGCGCCAGCAGCCAAGGACTAGCGGGGGGGAGAGAGACCCAGTACTTC.

The CDR3: CASSDNRVNEQFF. CDR3 in DNA: TGTGCCAGCAGCGACAACAGGGTAAATGAGCAGTTCTTC. The rearrangement links TRBV7-3 to TRBJ2-1, with D perhaps TRBD1 (6 bases). The CDR3 covers 13 residues. The V end lost 5 bases, the J end lost 7 bases, and 12 bases lay between the germline ends. Germline CDR1 and CDR2: SGHTA and FQGTGA.

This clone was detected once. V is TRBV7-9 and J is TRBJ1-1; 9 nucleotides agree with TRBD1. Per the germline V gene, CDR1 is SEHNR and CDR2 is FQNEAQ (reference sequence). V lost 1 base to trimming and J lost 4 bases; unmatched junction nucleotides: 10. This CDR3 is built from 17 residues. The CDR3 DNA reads TGTGCCAGCAGCTTAGTTGGGACAGGGTCTTGGGGCACTGAAGCTTTCTTT. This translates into CASSLVGTGSWGTEAFF.

The CDR3 coding sequence is TGTGCCTGGAGTGTAACTAGCGGGGGTTTGGAGACCCAGTACTTC. It translates to CAWSVTSGGLETQYF. The chain links TRBV30 to TRBJ2-5; TRBD2 matches at 11 bases. CDR1 is GTSNPN, CDR2 SVGIG, per germline (reference sequence). Germline trimming cut 0 bases from V and 5 bases from J; bases unmatched to any gene: 5. CDR3 size: 15 residues. The full variable domain, its missing parts supplied by reference TRBV30 and TRBJ2-5, is SQTIHQWPATLVQPVGSPLSLECTVEGTSNPNLYWYRQAAGRGLQLLFYSVGIGQISSEVPQNLSASRPQDRQFILSSKKLLLSDSGFYLCAWSVTSGGLETQYFGPGTRLLVL.

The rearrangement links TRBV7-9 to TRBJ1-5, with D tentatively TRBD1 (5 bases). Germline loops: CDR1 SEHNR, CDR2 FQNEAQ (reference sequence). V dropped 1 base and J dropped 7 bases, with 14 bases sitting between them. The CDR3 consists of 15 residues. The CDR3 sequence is CASSLGVGGDQPQHF. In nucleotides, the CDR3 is TGTGCCAGCAGCTTAGGTGTCGGGGGAGACCAGCCCCAGCATTTT.

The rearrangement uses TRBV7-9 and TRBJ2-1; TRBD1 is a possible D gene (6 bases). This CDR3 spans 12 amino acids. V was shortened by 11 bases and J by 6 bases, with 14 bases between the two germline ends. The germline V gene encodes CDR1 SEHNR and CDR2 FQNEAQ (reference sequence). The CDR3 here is CALQQGRNEQFF. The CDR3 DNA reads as TGTGCCTTACAACAGGGTCGCAATGAGCAGTTCTTC.

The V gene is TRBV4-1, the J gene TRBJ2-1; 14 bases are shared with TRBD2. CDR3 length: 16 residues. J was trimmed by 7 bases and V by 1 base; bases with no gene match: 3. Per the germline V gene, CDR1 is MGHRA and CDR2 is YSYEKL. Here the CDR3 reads CASSQGLAGGRNEQFF. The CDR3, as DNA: TGCGCCAGCAGCCAAGGACTAGCGGGGGGGAGGAATGAGCAGTTCTTC.

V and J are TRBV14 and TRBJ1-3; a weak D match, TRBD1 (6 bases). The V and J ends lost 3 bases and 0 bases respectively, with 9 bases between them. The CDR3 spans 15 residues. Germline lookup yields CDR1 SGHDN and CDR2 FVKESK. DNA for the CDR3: TGTGCCAGCAGCCAGGGACATGGCTCTGGAAACACCATATATTTT. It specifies CASSQGHGSGNTIYF.

Written as DNA, the CDR3 is TGCAGCGTTGAGTTAAGGTCCAGGGCTGGGTACGAGCAGTACTTC. Translating it yields CSVELRSRAGYEQYF. The chain combines TRBV29-1 with TRBJ2-7; perhaps TRBD1 as D (5 bases). V was shortened by 3 bases and J by 4 bases, with 19 bases between the two germline ends. The CDR3 is 15 amino acids. Germline V gives CDR1 SQVTM, CDR2 ANQGSEA.

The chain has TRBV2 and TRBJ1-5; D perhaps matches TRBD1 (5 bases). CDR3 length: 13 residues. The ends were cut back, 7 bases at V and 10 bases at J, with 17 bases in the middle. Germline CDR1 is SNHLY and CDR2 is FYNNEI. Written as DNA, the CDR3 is TGTGCCAGCACCCGCCAAGGGGCACGACCCCAGCATTTT. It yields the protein CASTRQGARPQHF.

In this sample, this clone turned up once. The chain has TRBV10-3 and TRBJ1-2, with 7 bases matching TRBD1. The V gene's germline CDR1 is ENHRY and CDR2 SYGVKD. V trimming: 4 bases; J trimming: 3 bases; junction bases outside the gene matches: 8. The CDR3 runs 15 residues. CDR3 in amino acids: CAISGGGQDYYGYTF. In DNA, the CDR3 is TGTGCCATCAGTGGGGGAGGACAGGACTACTATGGCTACACCTTC.